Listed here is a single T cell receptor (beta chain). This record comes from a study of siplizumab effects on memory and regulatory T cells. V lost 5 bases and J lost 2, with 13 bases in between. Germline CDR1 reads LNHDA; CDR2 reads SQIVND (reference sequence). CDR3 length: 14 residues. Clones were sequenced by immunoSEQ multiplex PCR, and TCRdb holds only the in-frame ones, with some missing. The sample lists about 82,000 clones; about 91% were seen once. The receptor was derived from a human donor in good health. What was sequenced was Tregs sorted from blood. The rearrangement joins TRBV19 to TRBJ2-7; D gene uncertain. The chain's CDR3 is CASSPGLRPYEQYF. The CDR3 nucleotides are TGTGCCAGTAGTCCGGGCCTACGGCCCTACGAGCAGTACTTC.